This passage covers 8 T cell receptor beta chains from one sample sequenced in a study of T-cell reconstitution after alpha-beta-depleted transplantation in children (dated by TCRdb to about 2016). Receptor amplification or capture employed PCR. This sample was sequenced with an Illumina HiSeq 2500. TCR library preparation used molecular barcoding, with unique molecular identifiers applied to normalize quantification of the TCRbeta repertoire. TCRdb took the public reads, trimmed them with fastp at Q25, ran MiXCR for clone calling and kept in-frame beta chains. When rows share a CDR3 protein, they turn into one entry using the most common DNA and genes. Here the sample has about 230,000 distinct CDR3 sequences; around 9.7% occur a single time. Clones ranked in the top ten supply about 4.8% of the sample. The material sequenced was PBMCs from the stem cell graft donor, taken from the stem cell graft. All receptors come from a human donor who donated a stem cell graft to a child with SCID.

This clonotype was recorded many times. The chain employs TRBV19 and TRBJ1-5; a weak D match, TRBD1 (5 bases). Germline V gene sequence: CDR1 LNHDA, CDR2 SQIVND (reference sequence). The CDR3 has 14 residues. V lost 4 bases and J 2 bases, leaving 9 bases between the germline ends. The DNA for the CDR3 is TGTGCCAGTAGTACCTCGACAGGCAATCAGCCCCAGCATTTT. Translation gives CASSTSTGNQPQHF.

This clonotype was seen repeatedly, ten times or more. The chain employs TRBV12-3 or TRBV12-4 and TRBJ1-4; D is unclear. This CDR3 has 14 residues. The germline V and J ends were trimmed by 7 bases and 4 bases, with 13 bases remaining between them. DNA for the CDR3: TGTGCCAGCATGGACGGCCAGAGTAATGAAAAACTGTTTTTT. Translating it yields CASMDGQSNEKLFF.

For the CDR3, the DNA is TGTGCCAGCAGCCAAGGGGACAGAAACCGTAGCAATCAGCCCCAGCATTTT. This sequence encodes CASSQGDRNRSNQPQHF. The rearrangement joins TRBV14 to TRBJ1-5; 7 bases map to TRBD1. From germline, CDR1 is SGHDN and CDR2 FVKESK. CDR3 size: 17 residues. V dropped 1 base and J dropped 0; count of bases not matched to a gene: 6.

This clonotype was seen ten or more times. V is TRBV5-1 and J is TRBJ2-3; perhaps TRBD1 as D (5 bases). The CDR3 covers 15 residues. CDR1 is SGHRS, CDR2 YFSETQ, per germline. V was clipped by 0 bases and J by 5 bases, with 13 bases between them. CDR3: CASSLAGLQGDTQYF. CDR3 bases: TGCGCCAGCAGCTTGGCGGGCCTCCAGGGAGATACGCAGTATTTT.

The genes are TRBV21-1 and TRBJ1-5; the table's D call, TRBD1, was not checked against the DNA. TRBV21-1 is marked as a pseudogene. The CDR3 loop spans 17 amino acids. DNA of the CDR3: TGTGCCAGCAGCAATATGCGGGGCGGGGGCCTTAATCAGCCCCAGCATTTT. It yields the protein CASSNMRGGGLNQPQHF.

This clonotype was picked up many times. CDR3: CASSWGTGVNSPLHF. The CDR3 DNA sequence: TGTGCCAGCAGCTGGGGGACAGGAGTAAATTCACCCCTCCACTTT. V and J are TRBV7-9 and TRBJ1-6, with TRBD1 matching over 8 bases. Germline loops: CDR1 SEHNR, CDR2 FQNEAQ (reference sequence). The CDR3 loop spans 15 amino acids. V was pared by 4 bases and J by 7 bases, with 6 bases of the junction left unmatched.

This clonotype was counted ten times or more. This chain uses TRBV15 with TRBJ1-5, with D uncertain. The CDR3 is 14 amino acids. The V gene's germline CDR1 is LNHNV and CDR2 YYDKDF (reference sequence). Trimming removed 8 bases from V and 0 bases from J, with 11 bases in between. CDR3 region: CATRHEYSNQPQHF. DNA of the CDR3: TGTGCCACCCGTCATGAGTATAGCAATCAGCCCCAGCATTTT.

This clonotype was seen at least ten times. V gene TRBV9 combines with J gene TRBJ2-3; perhaps TRBD1 as D (7 bases). This CDR3 has 13 residues. CDR1 and CDR2 from the germline V gene are SGDLS and YYNGEE. Between the trimmed V and J ends, which lost 2 bases and 8 bases, there was a span of 12 bases. This CDR3 reads CASSVRQGGTQYF. The CDR3 nucleotides read TGTGCCAGCAGCGTTAGACAGGGAGGTACGCAGTATTTT.